Below are 4 T cell receptor beta chains sequenced from a single sample in a study of spatial heterogeneity in lung cancer. Study-level findings and limits: Expanded intratumoral alpha and beta TCR counts tracked tumor mutation counts.

These TCRs are of unknown antigen specificity. The sample's time point: sample taken at primary tumor resection. TCRdb independently ran MiXCR on the 5' RACE reads; one entry per CDR3 protein. The sample shows about 10,000 distinct CDR3 sequences, 10% to 15% of them seen only once. The specimen was lung tumor tissue, collected at surgery. These receptors were taken from a female donor with early-stage non-small cell lung cancer.

This clonotype came up a few times. The V gene is TRBV19, the J gene TRBJ1-1; no reliable D call. Looked up from germline, CDR1 is LNHDA and CDR2 is SQIVND (reference sequence). CDR3 length: 15 residues. V lost 2 bases and J lost 2, with 12 bases in between. This chain's CDR3 is CASSIIPGPNTEAFF. The CDR3 bases are TGTGCCAGTAGTATAATCCCCGGACCTAACACTGAAGCTTTCTTT. The variable domain in full, completed from reference TRBV19 and TRBJ1-1, reads DGGITQSPKYLFRKEGQNVTLSCEQNLNHDAMYWYRQDPGQGLRLIYYSQIVNDFQKGDIAEGYSVSREKKESFPLTVTSAQKNPTAFYLCASSIIPGPNTEAFFGQGTRLTVV.

This clonotype was detected only a few times. Its ends do not fully match the called genes, so a read error is possible. As DNA, the CDR3 is TGTGCCAACAGTTTTATTGATTGGCCGGGAGAGACCCAGTACTTC. It translates to CANSFIDWPGETQYF. The chain recombines TRBV12-3 or TRBV12-4 with TRBJ2-5; D call uncertain. This CDR3 is built from 15 residues.

CDR3 nucleotide sequence: TGTGCCAGCAGCCCGGACGGGGGGGCAGAGACCCAGTACTTC. It codes for CASSPDGGAETQYF. The rearrangement uses TRBV7-3 and TRBJ2-5, with 8 bases matching TRBD2. After removal of 5 bases from V and 4 bases from J, the junction contained 6 bases not matched to a gene. Germline CDR1 and CDR2: SGHTA and FQGTGA. The CDR3 is 14 residues long. Drawing the rest from reference TRBV7-3 and TRBJ2-5, the complete variable domain is GAGVSQTPSNKVTEKGKYVELRCDPISGHTALYWYRQSLGQGPEFLIYFQGTGAADDSGLPNDRFFAVRPEGSVSTLKIQRTERGDSAVYLCASSPDGGAETQYFGPGTRLLVL.

Relative to its sample, this clonotype is medium-sized. The chain uses TRBV20-1 and TRBJ1-1, with TRBD1 matching 7 bases. The CDR3 contains 15 residues. The junction had 6 bases not matched to a gene; V was cut back by 0 bases and J by 2 bases. CDR1 is DFQATT, CDR2 SNEGSKA, per germline (reference sequence). The CDR3 loop reads CSARDLGQVNTEAFF. CDR3 bases: TGCAGTGCTAGAGATCTAGGACAGGTCAACACTGAAGCTTTCTTT.